This T cell receptor beta chain was obtained from a study of shared clonotypes between healthy human individuals. TCRdb keeps only in-frame clones here, not all; method: immunoSEQ multiplex PCR. The sample holds some 2.1 million clones; 93% are singletons and the top ten take around 1.8%. The germline CDR1 and CDR2 sequences are SGHRS and YFSETQ. The CDR3 is 16 residues long. Trimming took 1 base from V and 1 from J, leaving 14 bases between them. Terminally differentiated effector memory CD45RA+ cells were excluded from the naive CD8 cells, which were CD45RO-negative and positively selected for CCR7.

The TCR originated in a man between 18 and 35 years old in good health. Some clones in this sample may be carry-over from other donors' samples. The specimen sequenced was naive CD8+ T cells from PBMCs. This rearrangement joins TRBV5-1 to TRBJ2-5; a possible D gene is TRBD1 (5 bases). In DNA form, the CDR3 reads TGCGCCAGCAGCTTGAACGCCAGGGCCCTCCAAGAGACCCAGTACTTC. Its protein is CASSLNARALQETQYF.